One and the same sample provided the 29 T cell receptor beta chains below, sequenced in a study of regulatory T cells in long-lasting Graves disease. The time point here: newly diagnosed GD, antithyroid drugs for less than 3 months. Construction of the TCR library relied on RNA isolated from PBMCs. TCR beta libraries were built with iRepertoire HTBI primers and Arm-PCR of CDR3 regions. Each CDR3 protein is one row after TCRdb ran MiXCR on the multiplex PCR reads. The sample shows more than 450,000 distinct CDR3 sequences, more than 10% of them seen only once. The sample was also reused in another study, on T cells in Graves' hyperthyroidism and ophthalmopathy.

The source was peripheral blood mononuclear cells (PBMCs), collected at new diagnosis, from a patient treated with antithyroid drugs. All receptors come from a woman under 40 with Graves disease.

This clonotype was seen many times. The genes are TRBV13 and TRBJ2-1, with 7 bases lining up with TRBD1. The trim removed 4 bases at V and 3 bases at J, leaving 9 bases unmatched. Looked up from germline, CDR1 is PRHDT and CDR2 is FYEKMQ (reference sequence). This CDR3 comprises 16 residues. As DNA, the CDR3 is TGTGCCAGCAGCTCTTCACCGGGACAGCTCTACAATGAGCAGTTCTTC. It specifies CASSSSPGQLYNEQFF. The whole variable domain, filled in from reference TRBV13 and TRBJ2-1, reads AAGVIQSPRHLIKEKRETATLKCYPIPRHDTVYWYQQGPGQDPQFLISFYEKMQSDKGSIPDRFSAQQFSDYHSELNMSSLELGDSALYFCASSSSPGQLYNEQFFGPGTRLTVL.

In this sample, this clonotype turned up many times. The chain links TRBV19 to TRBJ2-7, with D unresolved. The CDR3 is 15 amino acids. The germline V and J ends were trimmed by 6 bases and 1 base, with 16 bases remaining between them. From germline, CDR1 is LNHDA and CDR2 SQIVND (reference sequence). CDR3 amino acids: CASRPSGVPSYEQYF. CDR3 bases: TGTGCCAGTAGACCCAGTGGGGTTCCTTCCTACGAGCAGTACTTC.

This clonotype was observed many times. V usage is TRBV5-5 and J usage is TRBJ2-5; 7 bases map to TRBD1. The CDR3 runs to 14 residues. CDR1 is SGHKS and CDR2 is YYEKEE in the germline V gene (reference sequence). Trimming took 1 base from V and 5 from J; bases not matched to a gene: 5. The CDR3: CASSLNRGWETQYF. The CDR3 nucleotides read TGTGCCAGCAGCTTGAACAGGGGTTGGGAGACCCAGTACTTC.

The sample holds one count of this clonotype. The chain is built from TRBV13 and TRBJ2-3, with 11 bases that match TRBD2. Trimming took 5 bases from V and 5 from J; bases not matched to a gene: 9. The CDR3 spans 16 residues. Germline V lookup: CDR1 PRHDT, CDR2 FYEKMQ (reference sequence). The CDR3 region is CASSPLAGGQEDTQYF. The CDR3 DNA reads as TGTGCCAGCAGCCCATTAGCGGGAGGGCAGGAAGATACGCAGTATTTT.

In DNA, the CDR3 is TGCGCCAGCAGCTTGGGGGGGGCCACTAGCCTTTACGAGCAGTACTTC. Protein: CASSLGGATSLYEQYF. The chain carries TRBV5-1 and TRBJ2-7; D may match TRBD1 or TRBD2 (6 bases each). Germline CDR1 SGHRS, CDR2 YFSETQ. Trimming stripped 0 bases from V and 4 bases from J, with 17 bases between. CDR3 length equals 16 residues.

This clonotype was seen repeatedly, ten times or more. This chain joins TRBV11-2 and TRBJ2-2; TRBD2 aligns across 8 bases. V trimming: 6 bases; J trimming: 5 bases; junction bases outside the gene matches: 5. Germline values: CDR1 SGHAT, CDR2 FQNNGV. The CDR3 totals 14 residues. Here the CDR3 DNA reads TGTGCCAGCAGATTGGGACTAGATACCGGGGAGCTGTTTTTT. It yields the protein CASRLGLDTGELFF.

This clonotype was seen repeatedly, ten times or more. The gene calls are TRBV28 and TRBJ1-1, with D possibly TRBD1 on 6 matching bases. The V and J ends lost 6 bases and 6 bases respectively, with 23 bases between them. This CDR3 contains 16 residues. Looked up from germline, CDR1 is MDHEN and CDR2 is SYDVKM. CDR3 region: CASRDRMTSGDPEAFF. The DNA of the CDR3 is TGTGCCAGCAGAGACCGAATGACATCAGGGGACCCTGAAGCTTTCTTT.

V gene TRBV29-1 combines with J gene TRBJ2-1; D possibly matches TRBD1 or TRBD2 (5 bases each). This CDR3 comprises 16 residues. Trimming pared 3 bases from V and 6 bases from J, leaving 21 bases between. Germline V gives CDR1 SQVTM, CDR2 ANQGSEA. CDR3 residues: CSVEVRVAPRGNEQFF. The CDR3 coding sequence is TGCAGCGTTGAGGTGCGGGTCGCCCCGAGGGGCAATGAGCAGTTCTTC.

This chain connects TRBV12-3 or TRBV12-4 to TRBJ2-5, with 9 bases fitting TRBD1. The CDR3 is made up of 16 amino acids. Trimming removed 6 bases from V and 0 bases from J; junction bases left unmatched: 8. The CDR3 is CASRYDRGTYQETQYF. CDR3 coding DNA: TGTGCCAGCAGATACGACAGGGGGACGTACCAAGAGACCCAGTACTTC.

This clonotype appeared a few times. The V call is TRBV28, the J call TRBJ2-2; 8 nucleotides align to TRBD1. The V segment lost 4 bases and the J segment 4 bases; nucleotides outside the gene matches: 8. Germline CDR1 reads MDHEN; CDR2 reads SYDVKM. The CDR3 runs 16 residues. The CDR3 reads CASSSRTGSPTGELFF. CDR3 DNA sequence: TGTGCCAGCAGTTCAAGGACAGGGTCCCCCACCGGGGAGCTGTTTTTT. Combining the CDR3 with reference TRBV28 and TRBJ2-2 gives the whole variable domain DVKVTQSSRYLVKRTGEKVFLECVQDMDHENMFWYRQDPGLGLRLIYFSYDVKMKEKGDIPEGYSVSREKKERFSLILESASTNQTSMYLCASSSRTGSPTGELFFGEGSRLTVL.

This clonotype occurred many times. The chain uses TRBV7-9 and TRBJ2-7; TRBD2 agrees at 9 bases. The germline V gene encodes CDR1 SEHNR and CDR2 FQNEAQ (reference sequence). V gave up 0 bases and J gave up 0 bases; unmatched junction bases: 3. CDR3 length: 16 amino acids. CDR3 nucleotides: TGTGCCAGCAGCTTAGCTAGCGGGAGAAACTCCTACGAGCAGTACTTC. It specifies CASSLASGRNSYEQYF.

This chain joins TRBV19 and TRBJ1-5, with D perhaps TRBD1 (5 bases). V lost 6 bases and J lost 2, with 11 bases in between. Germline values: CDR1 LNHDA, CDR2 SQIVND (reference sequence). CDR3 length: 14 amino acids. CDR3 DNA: TGTGCCAGTAGGCGCTTGGGGGGCAATCAGCCCCAGCATTTT. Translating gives CASRRLGGNQPQHF.

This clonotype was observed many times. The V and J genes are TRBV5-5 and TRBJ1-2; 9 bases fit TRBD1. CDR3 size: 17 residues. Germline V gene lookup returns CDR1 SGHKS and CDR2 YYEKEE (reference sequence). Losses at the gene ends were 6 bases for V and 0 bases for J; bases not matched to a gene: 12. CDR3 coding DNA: TGTGCCAGCACCTTAACCGCAGGGACAGGGACTAACTATGGCTACACCTTC. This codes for CASTLTAGTGTNYGYTF.

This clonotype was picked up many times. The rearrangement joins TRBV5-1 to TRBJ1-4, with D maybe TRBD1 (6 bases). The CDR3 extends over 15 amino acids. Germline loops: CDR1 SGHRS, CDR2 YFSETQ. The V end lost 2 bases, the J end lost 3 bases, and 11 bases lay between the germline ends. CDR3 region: CASSLFPGANEKLFF. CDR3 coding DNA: TGCGCCAGCAGCTTATTCCCAGGGGCTAATGAAAAACTGTTTTTT.

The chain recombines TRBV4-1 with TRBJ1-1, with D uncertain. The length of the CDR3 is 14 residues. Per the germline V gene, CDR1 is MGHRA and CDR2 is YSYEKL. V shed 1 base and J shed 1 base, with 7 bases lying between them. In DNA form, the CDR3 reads TGCGCCAGCAGCCAAGGATCCCAGAACACTGAAGCTTTCTTT. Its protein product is CASSQGSQNTEAFF.

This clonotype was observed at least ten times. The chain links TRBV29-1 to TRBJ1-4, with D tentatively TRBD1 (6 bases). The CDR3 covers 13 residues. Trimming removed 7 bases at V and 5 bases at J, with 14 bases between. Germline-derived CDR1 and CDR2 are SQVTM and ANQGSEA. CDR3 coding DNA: TGCAGCGCCGACGGAGGGACAAATGAAAAACTGTTTTTT. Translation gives CSADGGTNEKLFF.

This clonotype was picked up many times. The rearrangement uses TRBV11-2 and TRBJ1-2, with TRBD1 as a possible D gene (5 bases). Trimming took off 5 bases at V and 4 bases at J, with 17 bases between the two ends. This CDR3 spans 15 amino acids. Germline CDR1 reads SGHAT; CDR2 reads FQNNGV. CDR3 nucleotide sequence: TGTGCCAGCAGCGCGGACACATCACCGGGCTATGGCTACACCTTC. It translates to CASSADTSPGYGYTF.

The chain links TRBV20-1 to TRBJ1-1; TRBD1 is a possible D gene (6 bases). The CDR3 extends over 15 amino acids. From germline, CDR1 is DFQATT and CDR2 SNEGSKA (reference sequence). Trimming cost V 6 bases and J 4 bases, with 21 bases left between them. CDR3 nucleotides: TGCAGTGCGACAACAGGGACCGAACTACCCACTGAAGCTTTCTTT. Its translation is CSATTGTELPTEAFF.

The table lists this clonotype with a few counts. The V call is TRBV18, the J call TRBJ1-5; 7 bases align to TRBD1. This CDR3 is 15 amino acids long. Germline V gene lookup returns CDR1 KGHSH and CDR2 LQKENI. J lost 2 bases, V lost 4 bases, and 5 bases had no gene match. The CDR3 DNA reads TGTGCCAGCTCACGACAGGGTAATGGCAATCAGCCCCAGCATTTT. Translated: CASSRQGNGNQPQHF.

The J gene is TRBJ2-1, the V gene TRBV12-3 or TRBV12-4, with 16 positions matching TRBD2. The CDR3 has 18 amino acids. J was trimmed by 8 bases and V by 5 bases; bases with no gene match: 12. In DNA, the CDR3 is TGTGCCAGCAGTCCTCCGGGACTAGCGGGAGGGCCGATGGATGAGCAGTTCTTC. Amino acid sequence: CASSPPGLAGGPMDEQFF.

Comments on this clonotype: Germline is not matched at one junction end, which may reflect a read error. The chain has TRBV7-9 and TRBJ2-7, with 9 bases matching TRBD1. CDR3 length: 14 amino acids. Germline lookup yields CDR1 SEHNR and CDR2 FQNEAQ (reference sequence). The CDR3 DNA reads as TGTGCCAACAGCGGGACAGGGAAATCCTACGAGCAGTACTTC. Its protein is CANSGTGKSYEQYF. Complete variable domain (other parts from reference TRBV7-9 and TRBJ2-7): DTGVSQNPRHKITKRGQNVTFRCDPISEHNRLYWYRQTLGQGPEFLTYFQNEAQLEKSRLLSDRFSAERPKGSFSTLEIQRTEQGDSAMYLCANSGTGKSYEQYFGPGTRLTVT.

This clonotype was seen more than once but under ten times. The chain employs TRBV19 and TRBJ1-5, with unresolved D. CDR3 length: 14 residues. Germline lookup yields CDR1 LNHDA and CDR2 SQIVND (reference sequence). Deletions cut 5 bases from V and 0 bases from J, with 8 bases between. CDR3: CASSLLDSNQPQHF. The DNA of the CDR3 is TGTGCCAGTAGTCTCCTAGATAGCAATCAGCCCCAGCATTTT.

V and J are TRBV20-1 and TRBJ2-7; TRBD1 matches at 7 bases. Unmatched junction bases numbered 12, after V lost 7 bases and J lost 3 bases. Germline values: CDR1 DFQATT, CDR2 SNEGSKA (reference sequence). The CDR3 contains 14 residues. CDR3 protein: CSGLPVGQRYEQYF. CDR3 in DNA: TGCAGTGGTCTACCGGTGGGACAGCGCTACGAGCAGTACTTC.

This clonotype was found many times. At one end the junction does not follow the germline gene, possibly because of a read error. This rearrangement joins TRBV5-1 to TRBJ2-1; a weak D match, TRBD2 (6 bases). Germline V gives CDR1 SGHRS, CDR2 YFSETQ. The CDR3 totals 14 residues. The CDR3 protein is CASGLTGYYNEQFF. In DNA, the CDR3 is TGTGCCAGCGGGTTAACAGGTTATTACAATGAGCAGTTCTTC.

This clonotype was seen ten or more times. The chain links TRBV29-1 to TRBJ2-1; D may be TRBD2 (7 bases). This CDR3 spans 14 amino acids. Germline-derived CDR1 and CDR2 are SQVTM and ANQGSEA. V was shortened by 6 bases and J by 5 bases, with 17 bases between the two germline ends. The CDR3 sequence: CSVLQGGGDNEQFF. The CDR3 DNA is TGCAGCGTATTACAGGGAGGGGGGGACAATGAGCAGTTCTTC.

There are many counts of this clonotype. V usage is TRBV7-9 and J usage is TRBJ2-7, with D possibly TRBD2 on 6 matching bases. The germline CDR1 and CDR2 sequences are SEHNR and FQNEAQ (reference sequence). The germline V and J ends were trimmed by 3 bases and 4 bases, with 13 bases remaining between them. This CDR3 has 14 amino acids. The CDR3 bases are TGTGCCAGCAGCTTCGTAGGGACTGGGTACGAGCAGTACTTC. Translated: CASSFVGTGYEQYF.

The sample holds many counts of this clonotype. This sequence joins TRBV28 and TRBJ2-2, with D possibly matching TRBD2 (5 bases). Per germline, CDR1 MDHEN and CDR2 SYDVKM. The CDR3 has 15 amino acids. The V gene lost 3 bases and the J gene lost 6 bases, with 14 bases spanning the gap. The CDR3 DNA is TGTGCCAGCAGTTTCCCCAGCCGGGGTTCCGGGGAGCTGTTTTTT. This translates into CASSFPSRGSGELFF.

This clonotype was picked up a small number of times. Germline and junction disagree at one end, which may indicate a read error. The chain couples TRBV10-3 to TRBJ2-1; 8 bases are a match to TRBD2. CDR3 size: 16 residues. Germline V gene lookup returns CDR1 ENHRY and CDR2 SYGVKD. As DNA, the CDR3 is TGTGCCGTCAGTTCAATAGCGGGGTCCTCCTACAATGAGCAGTTCTTC. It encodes CAVSSIAGSSYNEQFF.

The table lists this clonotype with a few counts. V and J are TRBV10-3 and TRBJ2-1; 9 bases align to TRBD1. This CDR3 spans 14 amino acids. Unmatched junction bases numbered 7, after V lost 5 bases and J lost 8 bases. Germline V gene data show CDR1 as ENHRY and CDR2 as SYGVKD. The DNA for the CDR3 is TGTGCCATCAGTCCGACAGGGGGTCTTCATGAGCAGTTCTTC. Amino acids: CAISPTGGLHEQFF.